These T cell receptor beta chains were read from a single sample in a study of blood T cell repertoires in COVID-19. Measured with immunoSEQ multiplex PCR; TCRdb has only the in-frame clones, and not every one. Of 140,000 to 150,000 clones listed, roughly 81% are singletons. The sequencing input was peripheral blood. The receptors originated from a human donor with acute or convalescent COVID-19. The donor label of this sample is uncertain. Both conserved end residues are part of each CDR3. D genes are given only for firm matches. Not every row has a clone size; where given, it reads once, few, many or a size class.

>TRBV29-1|NA|11|TRBJ2-5|NA
TGCAGCGTCCGGGGGTGGGAGACCCAGTACTTC
CSVRGWETQYF
>TRBV7-2|NA|13|TRBJ2-4|NA
TGTGCCAGCAGCTTCCAGGGCGCGAACATTCAGTACTTC
CASSFQGANIQYF
>TRBV19|few|14|TRBJ1-3|NA
TGTGCCAGTAGTATAACGGGTTCGGGAAACACCATATATTTT
CASSITGSGNTIYF
>TRBV4-3|NA|15|TRBJ2-7|TRBD2
TGCGCCAGCAGCCAAGATCGGGGGGTAGGCTACGAGCAGTACTTC
CASSQDRGVGYEQYF
>TRBV19|NA|16|TRBJ1-2|TRBD1
TGTGCCAGTAGTATGCGTACAGGGGTGCGTGACTATGGCTACACCTTC
CASSMRTGVRDYGYTF
>TRBV5-4|NA|15|TRBJ1-1|TRBD1
TGTGCCAGCAGCTTAACAGGACAGGGACCCACTGAAGCTTTCTTT
CASSLTGQGPTEAFF
>TRBV7-2|NA|14|TRBJ2-7|TRBD1
TGTGCCAGCAGCCCTCGGACAGGGCAGAACGAGCAGTACTTC
CASSPRTGQNEQYF
>TRBV18|NA|12|TRBJ1-1|NA
TGTGCCAGCTCACCATCAGGCGTTGAAGCTTTCTTT
CASSPSGVEAFF
>TRBV5-1|NA|14|TRBJ1-1|NA
TGCGCCAGCAGCTCTTCAGGGTGGGCGACTGAAGCTTTCTTT
CASSSSGWATEAFF
>TRBV9|NA|14|TRBJ1-2|NA
TGTGCCAGCAGCGTCGCGGGGGCTAACTATGGCTACACCTTC
CASSVAGANYGYTF
>TRBV5-5|NA|16|TRBJ1-3|TRBD1
TGTGCCAGCAGTCGAGATGCTCAGGGGGGTAGGGACACCATATATTTT
CASSRDAQGGRDTIYF
>TRBV5-1|NA|16|TRBJ2-2|TRBD2
TGCGCCAGCAGCATATCTAGCGGGGGGAACACCGGGGAGCTGTTTTTT
CASSISSGGNTGELFF
>TRBV4-2|NA|16|TRBJ2-2|NA
TGTGCCAGCAGCCAAGATTCGACGGGTGTTACCGGGGAGCTGTTTTTT
CASSQDSTGVTGELFF
>TRBV7-9|NA|13|TRBJ1-1|TRBD1
TGTGCCAGCAGCTTAGCGGGGACAGTTGAAGCTTTCTTT
CASSLAGTVEAFF
>TRBV7-2|few|14|TRBJ1-6|NA
TGTGCCAGCAGCTTAGCAGGGGCTAATTCACCCCTCCACTTT
CASSLAGANSPLHF
>TRBV7-6|NA|15|TRBJ1-2|NA
TGTGCCAGCAGCTCCGGGACACGTAAGTTCTATGGCTACACCTTC
CASSSGTRKFYGYTF
>TRBV10-3|once|15|TRBJ2-1|TRBD2
TGTGCCATCAGTAAGACTAGCGGGAGGCCCAATGAGCAGTTCTTC
CAISKTSGRPNEQFF
>TRBV5-5|NA|13|TRBJ1-3|NA
TGTGCCAGCAGCTTCGACAGGGGAAACACCATATATTTT
CASSFDRGNTIYF
>TRBV6-2/TRBV6-3|NA|13|TRBJ1-1|NA
TGTGCCAGCAGTTACGGCGGGGGCACTGAAGCTTTCTTT
CASSYGGGTEAFF
>TRBV2|NA|16|TRBJ1-4|NA
TGTGCCAGCAGTGAAGCGGGGGGAAGTGGGAATGAAAAACTGTTTTTT
CASSEAGGSGNEKLFF
>TRBV19|NA|16|TRBJ1-1|NA
TGTGCCAGTAGTATAGGGGGAGGACGGAGGAACACTGAAGCTTTCTTT
CASSIGGGRRNTEAFF
>TRBV5-8|NA|14|TRBJ1-2|NA
TGTGCCAGCAACCCGACGGGGGAGGACTATGGCTACACCTTC
CASNPTGEDYGYTF
>TRBV11-2|NA|16|TRBJ1-4|NA
TGTGCCAGCAGCTTAGGTGTTGTCGCAACTAATGAAAAACTGTTTTTT
CASSLGVVATNEKLFF
>TRBV23-1|NA|15|TRBJ1-2|NA
TGCGCCAGCAGTCTGCGTAGCACAGGCGTTTGTGGCTACACCTTC
CASSLRSTGVCGYTF
>TRBV7-2|few|14|TRBJ1-1|NA
TGTGCCAGCAGCCCGGGGTCCTCTACCCGTCGAGCTTTCTTT
CASSPGSSTRRAFF
>TRBV5-4|NA|15|TRBJ1-2|NA
TGTGCCAGCAGCTTGGAGGACAGTCTATCCTATGGCTACACCTTC
CASSLEDSLSYGYTF
>TRBV10-3|NA|11|TRBJ2-7|NA
TGTGCCATCAGTGGGAGTTACGAGCAGTACTTC
CAISGSYEQYF
>TRBV24-1|NA|16|TRBJ1-2|NA
TGTGCCACCAGTGATGGGGGGGCGCGGGATCTCTATGGCTACACCTTC
CATSDGGARDLYGYTF
>TRBV7-2|NA|17|TRBJ2-3|TRBD1
TGTGCCAGCACCCTCTTCGACAGGGGACGTCGGACAGATACGCAGTATTTT
CASTLFDRGRRTDTQYF
>TRBV2|NA|13|TRBJ1-1|NA
TGTGCCAGCAAAAGGCAGGGTAATAGTGAAGCTTTCTTT
CASKRQGNSEAFF